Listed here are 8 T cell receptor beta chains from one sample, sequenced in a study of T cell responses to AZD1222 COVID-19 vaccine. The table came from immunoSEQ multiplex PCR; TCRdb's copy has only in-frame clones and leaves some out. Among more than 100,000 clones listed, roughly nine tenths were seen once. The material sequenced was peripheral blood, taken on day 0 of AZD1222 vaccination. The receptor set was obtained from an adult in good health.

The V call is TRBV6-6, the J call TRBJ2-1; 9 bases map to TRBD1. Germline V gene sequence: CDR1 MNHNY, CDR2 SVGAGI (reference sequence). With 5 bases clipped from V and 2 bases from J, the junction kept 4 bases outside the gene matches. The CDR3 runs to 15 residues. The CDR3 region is CASSRDRATYNEQFF. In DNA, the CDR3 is TGTGCCAGCAGTAGGGACAGGGCCACCTACAATGAGCAGTTCTTC.

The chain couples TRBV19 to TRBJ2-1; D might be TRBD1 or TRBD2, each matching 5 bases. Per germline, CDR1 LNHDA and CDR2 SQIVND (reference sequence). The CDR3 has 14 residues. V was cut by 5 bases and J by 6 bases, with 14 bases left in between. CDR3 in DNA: TGTGCCAGTAGTCCACCGGGACGCTTCAATGAGCAGTTCTTC. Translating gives CASSPPGRFNEQFF.

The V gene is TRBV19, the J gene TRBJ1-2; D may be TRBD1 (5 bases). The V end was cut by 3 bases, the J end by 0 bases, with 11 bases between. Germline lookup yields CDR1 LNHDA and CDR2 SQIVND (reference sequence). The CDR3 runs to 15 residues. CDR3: CASSIPGRANYGYTF. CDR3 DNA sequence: TGTGCCAGTAGTATCCCGGGGCGGGCTAACTATGGCTACACCTTC.

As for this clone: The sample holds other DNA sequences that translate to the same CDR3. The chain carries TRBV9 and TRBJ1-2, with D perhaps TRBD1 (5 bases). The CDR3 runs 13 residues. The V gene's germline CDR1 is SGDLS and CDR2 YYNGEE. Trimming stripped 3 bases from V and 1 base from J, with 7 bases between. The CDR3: CASSGGGNYGYTF. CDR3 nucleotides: TGTGCCAGCAGCGGCGGGGGTAACTATGGCTACACCTTC.

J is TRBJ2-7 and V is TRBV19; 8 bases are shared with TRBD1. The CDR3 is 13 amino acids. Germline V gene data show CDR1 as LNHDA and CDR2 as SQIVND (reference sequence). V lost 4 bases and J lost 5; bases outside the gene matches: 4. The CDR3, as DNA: TGTGCCAGTAGTACCTGGACAGGGAACGAGCAGTACTTC. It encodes CASSTWTGNEQYF.

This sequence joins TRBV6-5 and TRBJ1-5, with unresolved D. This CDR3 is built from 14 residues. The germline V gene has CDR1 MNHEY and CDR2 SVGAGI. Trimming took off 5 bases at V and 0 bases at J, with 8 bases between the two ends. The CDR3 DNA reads TGTGCCAGCAGTCTACGGTATAGCAATCAGCCCCAGCATTTT. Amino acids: CASSLRYSNQPQHF.

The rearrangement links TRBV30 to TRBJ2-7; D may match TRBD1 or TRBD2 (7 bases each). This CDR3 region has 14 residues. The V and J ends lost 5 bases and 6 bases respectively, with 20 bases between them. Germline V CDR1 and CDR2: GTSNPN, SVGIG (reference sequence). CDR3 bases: TGTGCCTGGGGCCAGGGGGGGAAGACCTTCGAGCAGTACTTC. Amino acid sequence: CAWGQGGKTFEQYF.

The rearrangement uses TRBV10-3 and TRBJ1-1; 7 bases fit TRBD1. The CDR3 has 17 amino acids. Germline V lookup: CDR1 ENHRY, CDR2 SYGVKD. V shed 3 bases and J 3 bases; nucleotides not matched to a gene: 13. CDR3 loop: CAISDWGRGARDTEAFF. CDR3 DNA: TGTGCCATCAGTGATTGGGGCAGGGGGGCGCGGGACACTGAAGCTTTCTTT.